Below, 15 T cell receptor beta chains from the same sample are listed, as sequenced in a study of blood T cell repertoires in COVID-19. The assay was immunoSEQ multiplex PCR, and TCRdb's table has in-frame clones only and misses some. The sample carries approximately 150,000 clones, around 85% recorded once. Material for sequencing was peripheral blood. Source of these receptors: a human donor in a cohort sampled during active COVID-19.

This chain links TRBV5-5 with TRBJ1-3; TRBD1 is a possible D gene (5 bases). This CDR3 has 15 residues. The V end was cut by 2 bases, the J end by 0 bases, with 9 bases between. Looked up from germline, CDR1 is SGHKS and CDR2 is YYEKEE (reference sequence). This CDR3 reads CASSFPGSSGNTIYF. CDR3 bases: TGTGCCAGCAGCTTCCCAGGGTCCTCTGGAAACACCATATATTTT.

V is TRBV12-5 and J is TRBJ2-7; D possibly corresponds to TRBD1 (6 bases). Germline CDR1 and CDR2: LGHNT and FRNRAP. The germline V and J ends were trimmed by 0 bases and 4 bases, with 31 bases remaining between them. The CDR3 contains 21 residues. CDR3 sequence: CASGLVLESRVGAGATYEQYF. CDR3 nucleotides: TGTGCTAGTGGTTTGGTATTGGAGTCTCGGGTAGGAGCAGGGGCAACTTACGAGCAGTACTTC.

The rearrangement joins TRBV5-4 to TRBJ1-1; maybe TRBD1 (5 bases). The CDR3 covers 14 residues. Germline CDR1 is SGHNT and CDR2 is YYREEE (reference sequence). The V end lost 1 base, the J end lost 0 bases, and 7 bases lay between the germline ends. The CDR3 spells CASSLQGMNTEAFF. The CDR3, as DNA: TGTGCCAGCAGCTTGCAGGGAATGAACACTGAAGCTTTCTTT.

V usage is TRBV11-2 and J usage is TRBJ1-2; TRBD1 matches 8 bases. From germline, CDR1 is SGHAT and CDR2 FQNNGV. The V and J ends lost 5 bases and 4 bases, in that order; junction bases with no gene match: 9. The CDR3 runs 15 residues. CDR3 nucleotides: TGTGCCAGCAGCAGATCGGACAGGGTGGGCTATGGCTACACCTTC. Encoded protein: CASSRSDRVGYGYTF.

The chain combines TRBV30 with TRBJ1-1, with 9 bases fitting TRBD1. The germline V gene encodes CDR1 GTSNPN and CDR2 SVGIG (reference sequence). The junction had 10 bases not matched to a gene; V was cut back by 6 bases and J by 5 bases. The CDR3 extends over 14 amino acids. CDR3: CACPRDRDATEAFF. CDR3 sequence (DNA): TGTGCCTGCCCCCGGGACAGGGACGCAACTGAAGCTTTCTTT.

The chain links TRBV6-6 to TRBJ2-7, with 7 bases identical to TRBD1. The CDR3 is made up of 17 amino acids. From germline, CDR1 is MNHNY and CDR2 SVGAGI (reference sequence). V gave up 5 bases and J gave up 4 bases; unmatched junction bases: 17. The CDR3, as DNA: TGTGCCAGCAGTCGGCTTGGATCGGGACAGATGATGTACGAGCAGTACTTC. Amino acids: CASSRLGSGQMMYEQYF.

A few counts support this clone. This chain joins TRBV7-2 and TRBJ2-2, with D possibly matching TRBD2 (5 bases). CDR3 length: 14 amino acids. Trimming took 4 bases from V and 3 from J, leaving 9 bases between them. Per the germline V gene, CDR1 is SGHTA and CDR2 is FQGNSA. This chain's CDR3 is CASSSWTYTGELFF. The CDR3 coding sequence is TGTGCCAGCAGCTCCTGGACTTACACCGGGGAGCTGTTTTTT.

This sequence joins TRBV6-1 and TRBJ2-3, with D possibly TRBD2 on 5 matching bases. This CDR3 contains 16 residues. Between the trimmed V and J ends, which lost 0 bases and 4 bases, there was a span of 14 bases. Per germline, CDR1 MNHNS and CDR2 SASEGT. The CDR3 sequence: CASSEAILAEADTQYF. The CDR3 coding sequence is TGTGCCAGCAGTGAAGCTATTCTAGCAGAAGCAGATACGCAGTATTTT.

The genes are TRBV19 and TRBJ1-1; no clear D gene. Per the germline V gene, CDR1 is LNHDA and CDR2 is SQIVND (reference sequence). With 4 bases removed from V and 0 bases from J, the gap between germline ends came to 6 bases. CDR3 length: 13 residues. The CDR3 region has the DNA TGTGCCAGTAGTAGGCAGATGAACACTGAAGCTTTCTTT. It encodes CASSRQMNTEAFF. The whole variable domain, filled in from reference TRBV19 and TRBJ1-1, reads DGGITQSPKYLFRKEGQNVTLSCEQNLNHDAMYWYRQDPGQGLRLIYYSQIVNDFQKGDIAEGYSVSREKKESFPLTVTSAQKNPTAFYLCASSRQMNTEAFFGQGTRLTVV.

The chain joins TRBV6-2 or TRBV6-3 to TRBJ2-6; D perhaps matches TRBD2 (5 bases). The CDR3 sequence is 15 residues long. In germline, CDR1 is MNHEY, CDR2 SVGEGT. V lost 2 bases and J lost 9, with 14 bases in between. CDR3 DNA sequence: TGTGCCAGCAGTTACAGAGGGCCGCACGTCAACGTCCTGACTTTC. Translation gives CASSYRGPHVNVLTF.

The chain uses TRBV9 and TRBJ1-2; D perhaps matches TRBD1 (5 bases). Germline V gene sequence: CDR1 SGDLS, CDR2 YYNGEE. Trimming took off 0 bases at V and 2 bases at J, with 8 bases between the two ends. CDR3 size: 14 residues. This chain's CDR3 is CASSVDQGNYGYTF. CDR3 DNA: TGTGCCAGCAGCGTAGACCAGGGCAACTATGGCTACACCTTC.

This rearrangement joins TRBV15 to TRBJ2-1, with 9 bases that match TRBD2. Germline lookup yields CDR1 LNHNV and CDR2 YYDKDF (reference sequence). The junction had 12 bases not matched to a gene; V was cut back by 3 bases and J by 6 bases. CDR3 length equals 17 residues. In DNA form, the CDR3 reads TGTGCCACCAGCAGGCCCCTTAGCGGGAGAGCTGGCAATGAGCAGTTCTTC. Translation: CATSRPLSGRAGNEQFF. Full variable domain (missing parts from reference TRBV15 and TRBJ2-1): DAMVIQNPRYQVTQFGKPVTLSCSQTLNHNVMYWYQQKSSQAPKLLFHYYDKDFNNEADTPDNFQSRRPNTSFCFLDIRSPGLGDTAMYLCATSRPLSGRAGNEQFFGPGTRLTVL.

The rearrangement links TRBV7-9 to TRBJ2-3; 10 bases agree with TRBD1. Germline trimming cut 4 bases from V and 0 bases from J; bases unmatched to any gene: 7. The CDR3 sequence is 17 residues long. CDR1 and CDR2 (germline): SEHNR, FQNEAQ (reference sequence). CDR3 sequence: CASSSGRQGASTDTQYF. In nucleotides, the CDR3 is TGTGCCAGCAGCTCGGGAAGACAGGGGGCAAGCACAGATACGCAGTATTTT.

CDR3 coding DNA: TGTGCCTGGATGGGGCAGTTGAACACTGAAGCTTTCTTT. It specifies CAWMGQLNTEAFF. V is TRBV30 and J is TRBJ1-1; D possibly corresponds to TRBD1 (5 bases). CDR1 and CDR2 (germline): GTSNPN, SVGIG (reference sequence). V lost 4 bases and J lost 0, with 9 bases in between. The CDR3 is 13 amino acids. Full variable domain (missing parts from reference TRBV30 and TRBJ1-1): SQTIHQWPATLVQPVGSPLSLECTVEGTSNPNLYWYRQAAGRGLQLLFYSVGIGQISSEVPQNLSASRPQDRQFILSSKKLLLSDSGFYLCAWMGQLNTEAFFGQGTRLTVV.

This clone appeared a few times. As DNA, the CDR3 is TGTGCCAGCAGCCCTCTTGGGGGACTTAGCAATCAGCCCCAGCATTTT. Amino acid sequence: CASSPLGGLSNQPQHF. This chain joins TRBV7-8 and TRBJ1-5; D is perhaps TRBD1 (5 bases). This CDR3 comprises 16 residues. CDR1 and CDR2 (germline): SGHVS, FQNEAQ. V shed 5 bases and J shed 0 bases, with 14 bases lying between them.